These 8 T cell receptor beta chains came from one sample sequenced in a study of early T cells in non-severe SARS-CoV-2 infection. Via MiXCR, TCRdb re-called the 5' RACE reads, giving one row per CDR3 protein. The sample shows tens of thousands of distinct CDR3 sequences, around 15% of them seen only once. The sequenced sample consisted of whole blood. Receptors were obtained from an adult who was a healthcare worker with PCR-confirmed SARS-CoV-2 infection or an uninfected control (not recorded which).

The rearrangement uses TRBV2 and TRBJ2-4; perhaps D is TRBD1 or TRBD2 (5 bases each). This CDR3 is built from 16 residues. Germline V CDR1 and CDR2: SNHLY, FYNNEI. Trimming removed 7 bases from V and 0 bases from J, with 16 bases in between. CDR3 nucleotides: TGTGCCAGCATGAACCGGGACCCCGTAGCCAAAAACATTCAGTACTTC. Protein product: CASMNRDPVAKNIQYF. Full variable domain (outside the CDR3, taken from reference TRBV2 and TRBJ2-4): EPEVTQTPSHQVTQMGQEVILRCVPISNHLYFYWYRQILGQKVEFLVSFYNNEISEKSEIFDDQFSVERPDGSNFTLKIRSTKLEDSAMYFCASMNRDPVAKNIQYFGAGTRLSVL.

The V and J genes are TRBV7-2 and TRBJ2-5; 7 positions agree with TRBD1. Losses at the gene ends were 5 bases for V and 5 bases for J; bases not matched to a gene: 8. CDR3 size: 14 residues. CDR1 is SGHTA, CDR2 FQGNSA, per germline. CDR3 nucleotide sequence: TGTGCCAGCAGCATACAGGGGCGCAGGGAGACCCAGTACTTC. Translating gives CASSIQGRRETQYF.

The table lists this clonotype with a few counts. The gene calls are TRBV6-5 and TRBJ2-7, with 10 bases fitting TRBD1. Germline lookup yields CDR1 MNHEY and CDR2 SVGAGI. This CDR3 is built from 16 residues. V trimming: 2 bases; J trimming: 6 bases; junction bases outside the gene matches: 10. The CDR3: CASSYVGTGAFTEQYF. The CDR3 DNA is TGTGCCAGCAGTTACGTCGGGACAGGGGCCTTTACCGAGCAGTACTTC.

The V call is TRBV7-9, the J call TRBJ2-7; D is ambiguous. Germline CDR1 is SEHNR and CDR2 is FQNEAQ (reference sequence). CDR3 length equals 14 residues. The ends were cut back, 5 bases at V and 9 bases at J, with 20 bases in the middle. The CDR3 DNA follows: TGTGCCAGCAGCCCCGGCGCGCCGATTTACCGGCAGTACTTC. It translates to CASSPGAPIYRQYF.

The V call is TRBV29-1, the J call TRBJ1-2; 7 bases map to TRBD1. V lost 1 base to trimming and J lost 3 bases; unmatched junction nucleotides: 5. This CDR3 contains 14 residues. Germline loops: CDR1 SQVTM, CDR2 ANQGSEA. The CDR3 sequence is CSVEGQGFDYGYTF. The CDR3 DNA is TGCAGCGTTGAAGGACAGGGCTTTGACTATGGCTACACCTTC.

This rearrangement joins TRBV10-3 to TRBJ2-4; TRBD2 matches 11 bases. The V gene end was trimmed by 7 bases and the J gene end by 8 bases; junction bases not matched to a gene: 4. This CDR3 comprises 13 residues. Germline CDR1 is ENHRY and CDR2 is SYGVKD. Here the CDR3 DNA reads TGTGCCATCATAGCGGGGGGGCAGGACATTCAGTACTTC. Translating it yields CAIIAGGQDIQYF.

This clonotype was seen a handful of times. V is TRBV7-2 and J is TRBJ2-5; possible D gene TRBD2, 5 bases. V was clipped by 5 bases and J by 5 bases, with 18 bases between them. The CDR3 covers 15 residues. Germline CDR1 SGHTA, CDR2 FQGNSA. The CDR3 sequence is CASSMGALYSETQYF. As DNA, the CDR3 is TGTGCCAGCAGCATGGGAGCGTTGTATAGCGAGACCCAGTACTTC. Drawing the rest from reference TRBV7-2 and TRBJ2-5, the complete variable domain is GAGVSQSPSNKVTEKGKDVELRCDPISGHTALYWYRQSLGQGLEFLIYFQGNSAPDKSGLPSDRFSAERTGGSVSTLTIQRTQQEDSAVYLCASSMGALYSETQYFGPGTRLLVL.

This clonotype was picked up a small number of times. This chain joins TRBV6-6 and TRBJ2-7, with TRBD1 matching over 9 bases. V lost 6 bases to trimming and J lost 5 bases; unmatched junction nucleotides: 8. The CDR3 spans 14 residues. CDR1 and CDR2 (germline): MNHNY, SVGAGI (reference sequence). CDR3 protein: CASRNPGQGDEQYF. DNA for the CDR3: TGTGCCAGCAGAAACCCGGGACAGGGCGACGAGCAGTACTTC.